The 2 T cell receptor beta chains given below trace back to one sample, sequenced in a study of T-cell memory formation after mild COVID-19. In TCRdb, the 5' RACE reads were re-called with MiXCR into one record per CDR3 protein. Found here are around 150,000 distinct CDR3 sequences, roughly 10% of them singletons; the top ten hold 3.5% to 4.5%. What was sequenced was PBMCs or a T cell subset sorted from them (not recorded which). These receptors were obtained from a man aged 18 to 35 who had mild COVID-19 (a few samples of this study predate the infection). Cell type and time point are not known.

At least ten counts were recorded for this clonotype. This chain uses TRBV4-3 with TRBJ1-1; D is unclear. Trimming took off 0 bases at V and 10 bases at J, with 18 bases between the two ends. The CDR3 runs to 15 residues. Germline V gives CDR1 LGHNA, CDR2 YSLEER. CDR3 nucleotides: TGCGCCAGCAGCCAAGATAGGTACTTCACCTCGGGAGCTTTCTTT. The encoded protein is CASSQDRYFTSGAFF.

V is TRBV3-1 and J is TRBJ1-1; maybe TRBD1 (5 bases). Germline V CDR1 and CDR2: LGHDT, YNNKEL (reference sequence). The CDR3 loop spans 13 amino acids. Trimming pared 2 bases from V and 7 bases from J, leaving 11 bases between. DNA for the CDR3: TGTGCCAGCAGCCAATTCCGGGGGAGTGAAGCTTTCTTT. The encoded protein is CASSQFRGSEAFF.